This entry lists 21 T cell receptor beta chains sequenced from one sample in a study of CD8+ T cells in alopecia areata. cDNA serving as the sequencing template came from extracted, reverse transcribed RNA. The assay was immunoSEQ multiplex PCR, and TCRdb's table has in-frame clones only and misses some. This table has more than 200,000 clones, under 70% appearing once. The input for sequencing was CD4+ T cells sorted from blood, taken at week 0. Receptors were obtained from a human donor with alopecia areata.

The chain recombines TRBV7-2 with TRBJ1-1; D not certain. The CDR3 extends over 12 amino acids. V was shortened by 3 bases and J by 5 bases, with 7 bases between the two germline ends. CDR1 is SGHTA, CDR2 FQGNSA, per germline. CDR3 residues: CASSFGWTEAFF. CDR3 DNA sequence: TGTGCCAGCAGCTTTGGTTGGACTGAAGCTTTCTTT.

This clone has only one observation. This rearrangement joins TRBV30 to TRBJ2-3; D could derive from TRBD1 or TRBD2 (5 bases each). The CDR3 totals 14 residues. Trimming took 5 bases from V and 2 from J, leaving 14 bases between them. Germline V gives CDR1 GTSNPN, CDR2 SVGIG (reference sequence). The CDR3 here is CAWVGPSNTDTQYF. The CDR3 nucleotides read TGTGCCTGGGTGGGACCGTCGAACACAGATACGCAGTATTTT.

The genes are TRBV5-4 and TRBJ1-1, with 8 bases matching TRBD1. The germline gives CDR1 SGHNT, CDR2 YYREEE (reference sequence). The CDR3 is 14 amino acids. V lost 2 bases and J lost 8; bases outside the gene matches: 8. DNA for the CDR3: TGTGCCAGCAGCTTAGAAGTGGACAGGGCAGAAGCTTTCTTT. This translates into CASSLEVDRAEAFF.

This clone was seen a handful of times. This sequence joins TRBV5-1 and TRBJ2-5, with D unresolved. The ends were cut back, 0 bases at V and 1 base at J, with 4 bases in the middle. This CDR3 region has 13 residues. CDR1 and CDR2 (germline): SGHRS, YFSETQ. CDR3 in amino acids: CASSLVVQETQYF. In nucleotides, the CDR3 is TGCGCCAGCAGCTTGGTCGTCCAAGAGACCCAGTACTTC.

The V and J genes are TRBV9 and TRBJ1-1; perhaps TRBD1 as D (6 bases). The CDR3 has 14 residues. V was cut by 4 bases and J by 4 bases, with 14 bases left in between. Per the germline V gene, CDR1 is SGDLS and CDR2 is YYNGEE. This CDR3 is CASSIKGGSTEAFF. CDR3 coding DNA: TGTGCCAGCAGCATAAAAGGGGGTAGCACTGAAGCTTTCTTT. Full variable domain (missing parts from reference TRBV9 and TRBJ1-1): DSGVTQTPKHLITATGQRVTLRCSPRSGDLSVYWYQQSLDQGLQFLIQYYNGEERAKGNILERFSAQQFPDLHSELNLSSLELGDSALYFCASSIKGGSTEAFFGQGTRLTVV.

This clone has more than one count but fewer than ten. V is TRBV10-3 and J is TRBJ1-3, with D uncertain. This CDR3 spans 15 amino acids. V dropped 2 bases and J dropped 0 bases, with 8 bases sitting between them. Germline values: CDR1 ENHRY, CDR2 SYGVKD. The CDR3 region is CAISEVASSGNTIYF. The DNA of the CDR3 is TGTGCCATCAGTGAGGTCGCAAGCTCTGGAAACACCATATATTTT.

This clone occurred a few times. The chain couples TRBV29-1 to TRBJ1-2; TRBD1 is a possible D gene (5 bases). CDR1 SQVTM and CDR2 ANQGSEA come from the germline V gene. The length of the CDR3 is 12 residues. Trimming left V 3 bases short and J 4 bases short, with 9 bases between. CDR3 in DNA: TGCAGCGTTGATCCAGGGAGCTATGGCTACACCTTC. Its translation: CSVDPGSYGYTF.

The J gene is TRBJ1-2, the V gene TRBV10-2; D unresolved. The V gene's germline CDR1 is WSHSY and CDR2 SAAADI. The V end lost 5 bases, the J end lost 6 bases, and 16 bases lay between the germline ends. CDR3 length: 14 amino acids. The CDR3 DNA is TGCGCCAGCAGTCCCTCCCGGCGGGCGGATGGCTACACCTTC. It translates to CASSPSRRADGYTF.

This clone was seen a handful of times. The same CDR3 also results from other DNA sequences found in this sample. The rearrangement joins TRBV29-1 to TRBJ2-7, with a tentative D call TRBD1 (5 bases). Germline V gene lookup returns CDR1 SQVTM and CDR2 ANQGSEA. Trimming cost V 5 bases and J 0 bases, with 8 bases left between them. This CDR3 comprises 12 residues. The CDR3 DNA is TGCAGCGTTACAGGTACCTCCTACGAGCAGTACTTC. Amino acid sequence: CSVTGTSYEQYF.

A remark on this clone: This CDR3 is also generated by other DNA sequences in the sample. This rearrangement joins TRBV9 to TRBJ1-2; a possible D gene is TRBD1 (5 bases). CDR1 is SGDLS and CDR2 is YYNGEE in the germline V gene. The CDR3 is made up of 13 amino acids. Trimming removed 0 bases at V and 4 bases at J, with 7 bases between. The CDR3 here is CASSVVGGYGYTF. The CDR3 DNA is TGTGCCAGCAGCGTAGTTGGGGGCTATGGCTACACCTTC.

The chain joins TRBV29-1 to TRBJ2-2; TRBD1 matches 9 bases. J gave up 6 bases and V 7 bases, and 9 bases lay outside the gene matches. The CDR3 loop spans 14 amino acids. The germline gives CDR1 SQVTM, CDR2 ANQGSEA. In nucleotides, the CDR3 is TGCAGCGCCCGGGGGACAGGGCGGTCCGGGGAGCTGTTTTTT. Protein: CSARGTGRSGELFF.

This CDR3 reads CASSPPGQGNTEAFF. As DNA, the CDR3 is TGTGCCAGCTCACCACCGGGACAGGGTAACACTGAAGCTTTCTTT. The chain has TRBV18 and TRBJ1-1; 9 nucleotides align to TRBD1. J was trimmed by 2 bases and V by 0 bases; bases with no gene match: 1. Germline V gene data show CDR1 as KGHSH and CDR2 as LQKENI. The CDR3 totals 15 residues.

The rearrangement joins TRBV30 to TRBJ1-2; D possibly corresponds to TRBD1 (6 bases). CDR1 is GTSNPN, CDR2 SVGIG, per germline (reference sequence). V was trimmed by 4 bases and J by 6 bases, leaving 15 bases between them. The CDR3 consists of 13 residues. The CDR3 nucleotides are TGTGCCTGGACCTTGACAGGCTTAGATGGCTACACCTTC. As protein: CAWTLTGLDGYTF.

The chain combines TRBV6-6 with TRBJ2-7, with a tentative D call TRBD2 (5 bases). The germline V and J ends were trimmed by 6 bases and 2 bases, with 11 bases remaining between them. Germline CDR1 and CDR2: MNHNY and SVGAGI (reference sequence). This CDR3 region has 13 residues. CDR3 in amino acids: CASRAGLPYEQYF. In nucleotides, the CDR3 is TGTGCCAGCAGGGCCGGACTTCCCTACGAGCAGTACTTC.

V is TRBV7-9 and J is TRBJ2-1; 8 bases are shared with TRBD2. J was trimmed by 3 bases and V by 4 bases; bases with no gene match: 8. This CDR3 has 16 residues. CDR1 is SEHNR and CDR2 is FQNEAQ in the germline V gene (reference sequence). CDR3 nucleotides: TGTGCCAGCAGCTCACGGGCTAGCGGGTACTACAATGAGCAGTTCTTC. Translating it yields CASSSRASGYYNEQFF. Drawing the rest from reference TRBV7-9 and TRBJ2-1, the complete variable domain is DTGVSQNPRHKITKRGQNVTFRCDPISEHNRLYWYRQTLGQGPEFLTYFQNEAQLEKSRLLSDRFSAERPKGSFSTLEIQRTEQGDSAMYLCASSSRASGYYNEQFFGPGTRLTVL.

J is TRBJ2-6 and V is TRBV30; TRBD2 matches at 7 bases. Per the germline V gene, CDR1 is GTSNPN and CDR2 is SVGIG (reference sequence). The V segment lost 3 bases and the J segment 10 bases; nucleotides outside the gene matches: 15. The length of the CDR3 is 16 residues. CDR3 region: CAWSERPSGRENVLTF. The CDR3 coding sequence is TGTGCCTGGAGCGAAAGACCGTCAGGGCGGGAGAACGTCCTGACTTTC.

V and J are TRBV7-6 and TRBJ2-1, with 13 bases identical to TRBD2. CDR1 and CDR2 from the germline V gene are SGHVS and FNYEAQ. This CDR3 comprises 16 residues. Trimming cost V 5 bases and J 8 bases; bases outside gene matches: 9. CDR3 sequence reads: CASSLMTSGGQDEQFF. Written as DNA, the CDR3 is TGTGCCAGCAGCCTCATGACTAGCGGGGGGCAAGATGAGCAGTTCTTC.

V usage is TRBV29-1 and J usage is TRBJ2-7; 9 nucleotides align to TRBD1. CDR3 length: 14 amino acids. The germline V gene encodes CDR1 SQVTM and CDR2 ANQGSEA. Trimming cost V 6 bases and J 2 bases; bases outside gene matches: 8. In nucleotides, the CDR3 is TGCAGCGTGGGGGGGACAGGGTTTCCCTACGAGCAGTACTTC. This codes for CSVGGTGFPYEQYF.

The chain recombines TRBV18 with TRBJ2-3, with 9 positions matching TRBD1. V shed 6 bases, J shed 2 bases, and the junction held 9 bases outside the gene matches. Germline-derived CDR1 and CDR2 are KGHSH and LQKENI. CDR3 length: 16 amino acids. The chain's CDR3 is CASSVLGQGVTDTQYF. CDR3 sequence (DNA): TGTGCCAGCTCGGTACTGGGACAGGGAGTCACAGATACGCAGTATTTT.

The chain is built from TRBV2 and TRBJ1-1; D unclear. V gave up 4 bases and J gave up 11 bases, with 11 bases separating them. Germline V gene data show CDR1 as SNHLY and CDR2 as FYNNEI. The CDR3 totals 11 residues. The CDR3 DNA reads TGTGCCAGCAGTGTTCCGACGCGGGCTTTCTTT. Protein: CASSVPTRAFF.

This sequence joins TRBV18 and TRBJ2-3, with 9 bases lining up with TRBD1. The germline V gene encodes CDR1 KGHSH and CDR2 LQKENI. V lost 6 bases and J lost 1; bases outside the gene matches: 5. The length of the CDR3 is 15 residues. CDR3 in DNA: TGTGCCAGCTCGCGGGACAGGGACGGCACAGATACGCAGTATTTT. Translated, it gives CASSRDRDGTDTQYF.